This T cell receptor (beta chain) was sequenced for a study of blood T cell repertoires in COVID-19. Overall study context: The United States, Italy and Spain supplied acute and convalescent COVID-19 samples.

Repertoires were generated with immunoSEQ multiplex PCR, while TCRdb's copy carries only in-frame clones and drops some. The repertoire holds 70,000 to 85,000 clones, about 90% seen once, with approximately 2.9% in the top ten. The sample consisted of peripheral blood. The sequence was obtained from a woman between 45 and 60 years old with active or convalescent COVID-19.

The CDR3 sequence is CASSPTGGRYGYTF. The CDR3 DNA sequence: TGTGCCAGCAGCCCTACAGGGGGCAGATATGGCTACACCTTC. V gene TRBV5-5 combines with J gene TRBJ1-2, with 9 bases that match TRBD1. The CDR3 has 14 residues. Trimming removed 4 bases from V and 5 bases from J; junction bases left unmatched: 6. Germline CDR1 is SGHKS and CDR2 is YYEKEE (reference sequence).